This record concerns one T cell receptor beta chain sequence. The CDR3 covers 15 residues. The germline gives CDR1 SGHVS, CDR2 FNYEAQ. The ends were cut back, 7 bases at V and 5 bases at J, with 15 bases in the middle. This entry is derived from a study of vaccination and CD4 T cells after COVID-19. Study information: Across the group, participants received two doses of either BNT162b2 or mRNA-1273 vaccine. Each of a few convalescent patients provided samples at day 14 and again at days 161 to 241 post-vaccination.

The sample's time point: late sampling 161 to 241 days after vaccination in three convalescent patients. TCRdb re-called the PCR reads with MiXCR, one entry per CDR3 protein. Counted here are approximately 40,000 distinct CDR3 sequences, 36% occurring once; the ten biggest clones make up roughly 6.2%. The sequencing here drew on CD4+ T cells from blood, taken about 7 months after SARS-CoV-2 vaccination. J is TRBJ1-6 and V is TRBV7-6; D unclear. This TCR came from a human donor who had recovered from COVID-19. The CDR3: CASTSSGRHNSPLHF. In DNA form, the CDR3 reads TGTGCCAGCACCAGCTCGGGGAGGCATAATTCACCCCTCCACTTT. Full variable domain (missing parts from reference TRBV7-6 and TRBJ1-6): GAGVSQSPRYKVTKRGQDVALRCDPISGHVSLYWYRQALGQGPEFLTYFNYEAQQDKSGLPNDRFSAERPEGSISTLTIQRTEQRDSAMYRCASTSSGRHNSPLHFGNGTRLTVT.